These T cell receptor beta chains were read from a single sample in a study of T cells after yellow fever vaccination. TCRdb reprocessed the 5' RACE reads with MiXCR, giving one entry per CDR3 protein. The sample has 250,000 or so distinct CDR3 sequences, less than 9% seen once; the top ten hold around 0.9%. The material sequenced was CD4+ T cells sorted from PBMCs, taken 15 days after the yellow fever booster vaccination. The receptor set was obtained from a young man who received the YFV17D yellow fever vaccine. CDR3s include the opening cysteine and the closing phenylalanine or tryptophan. The order of the fields is CDR3 DNA, CDR3 protein, V gene, J gene, D gene, clone size. The D gene is left open where the match is weak. Size tells how often a clone was seen (once, few, many) or the class of an expanded clone, and some rows leave it out.

CDR3nt: TGTGCCAGCAGCTGGTCCCGGGGACAGGGAGGGAATCAGCCCCAGCATTTT; CDR3aa: CASSWSRGQGGNQPQHF; v_gene: TRBV7-8; j_gene: TRBJ1-5; d_gene: TRBD1; abundance: few
CDR3nt: TGTGCCAGCAAGCTTGCTAGCGGAACGAACACCGGGGAGCTGTTTTTT; CDR3aa: CASKLASGTNTGELFF; v_gene: TRBV27; j_gene: TRBJ2-2; d_gene: TRBD2; abundance: few
CDR3nt: TGCAGCTTTATTGGCAGCGGGAGGGGAGCCTCTGGGGCCAACGTCCTGACTTTC; CDR3aa: CSFIGSGRGASGANVLTF; v_gene: TRBV29-1; j_gene: TRBJ2-6; d_gene: TRBD2; abundance: few
CDR3nt: TGCGCCAGCAGCTTGGGGGGACTAGCGGGTCCCTTTGAGACCCAGTACTTC; CDR3aa: CASSLGGLAGPFETQYF; v_gene: TRBV5-1; j_gene: TRBJ2-5; d_gene: TRBD2; abundance: .
CDR3nt: TGCAGTGCTAATCCTGCAGGGTGGGCAGATACGCAGTATTTT; CDR3aa: CSANPAGWADTQYF; v_gene: TRBV20-1; j_gene: TRBJ2-3; d_gene: .; abundance: few
CDR3nt: TGTGCCAGCAGTCCGGGACTAGCGATCTATGAGCAGTTCTTC; CDR3aa: CASSPGLAIYEQFF; v_gene: TRBV12-3/TRBV12-4; j_gene: TRBJ2-1; d_gene: TRBD2; abundance: many
CDR3nt: TGTGGCAGCAGCATCTCGAGCGGGAGTCCCTACGAGCAGTACTTC; CDR3aa: CGSSISSGSPYEQYF; v_gene: TRBV12-3/TRBV12-4; j_gene: TRBJ2-7; d_gene: TRBD2; abundance: .
CDR3nt: TGTGCCAGCAGCGTAGGGCTAGCGGTTAACACCGGGGAGCTGTTTTTT; CDR3aa: CASSVGLAVNTGELFF; v_gene: TRBV9; j_gene: TRBJ2-2; d_gene: TRBD2; abundance: few
CDR3nt: TGTGCCAGCAGCGTAGGACAGGGGGCCTACGAGCAGTACTTC; CDR3aa: CASSVGQGAYEQYF; v_gene: TRBV9; j_gene: TRBJ2-7; d_gene: TRBD1; abundance: many
CDR3nt: TGCAGCGTTGTCGGGGGGAACACTGAAGCTTTCTTT; CDR3aa: CSVVGGNTEAFF; v_gene: TRBV29-1; j_gene: TRBJ1-1; d_gene: .; abundance: .
CDR3nt: TGTGCCAGCAGCCAAGGCATTACAGGGGGAACCTACGAGCAGTACTTC; CDR3aa: CASSQGITGGTYEQYF; v_gene: TRBV3-1; j_gene: TRBJ2-7; d_gene: TRBD1; abundance: .
CDR3nt: TGTGCCAGCAGCAGGACGATGACTGAGACCCAGTACTTC; CDR3aa: CASSRTMTETQYF; v_gene: TRBV6-1; j_gene: TRBJ2-5; d_gene: .; abundance: few
CDR3nt: TGCGCCAGCAGCTTGGATGCAGCGAACACTGAAGCTTTCTTT; CDR3aa: CASSLDAANTEAFF; v_gene: TRBV5-1; j_gene: TRBJ1-1; d_gene: .; abundance: few
CDR3nt: TGTGCCAGCAGCCCCGGGACAGGGATACAAGAGACCCAGTACTTC; CDR3aa: CASSPGTGIQETQYF; v_gene: TRBV6-4; j_gene: TRBJ2-5; d_gene: TRBD1; abundance: few
CDR3nt: TGTGCCAGCAGCCTACCCCCCCCAAATGAGCAGTTCTTC; CDR3aa: CASSLPPPNEQFF; v_gene: TRBV7-2; j_gene: TRBJ2-1; d_gene: .; abundance: many
CDR3nt: TGTGCCAGCATTGCGCCGAGACCGGGCCCGCGCTCCTACAATGAGCAGTTCTTC; CDR3aa: CASIAPRPGPRSYNEQFF; v_gene: TRBV12-3/TRBV12-4; j_gene: TRBJ2-1; d_gene: .; abundance: few
CDR3nt: TGTGCCAGCCGTCAACCCTACAATGAGCAGTTCTTC; CDR3aa: CASRQPYNEQFF; v_gene: TRBV7-8; j_gene: TRBJ2-1; d_gene: .; abundance: many
CDR3nt: TGTGCCAGCAGCAAAGAGGGGGGAGACGAGCAGTACTTC; CDR3aa: CASSKEGGDEQYF; v_gene: TRBV21-1; j_gene: TRBJ2-7; d_gene: .; abundance: few
CDR3nt: TGCAGCGCGACAGGCGCGGGGACCCAGTACTTC; CDR3aa: CSATGAGTQYF; v_gene: TRBV29-1; j_gene: TRBJ2-5; d_gene: .; abundance: .
CDR3nt: TGTGCCAGCAGCTTAGCTCTTGGGGTCGGGGGCTACGAGCAGTACTTC; CDR3aa: CASSLALGVGGYEQYF; v_gene: TRBV7-9; j_gene: TRBJ2-7; d_gene: .; abundance: few
CDR3nt: TGTGCCAGCAGCCGAGACTCAGGCGGGGTCTACGAGCAGTACTTC; CDR3aa: CASSRDSGGVYEQYF; v_gene: TRBV1; j_gene: TRBJ2-7; d_gene: .; abundance: .
CDR3nt: TGTGCCAGCAGCCCTGGGGCGGGGTCCTACAATGAGCAGTTCTTC; CDR3aa: CASSPGAGSYNEQFF; v_gene: TRBV7-2; j_gene: TRBJ2-1; d_gene: .; abundance: .
CDR3nt: TGTGCCAGCATCGCACCGGGACAGCTTTACAATGAGCAGTTCTTC; CDR3aa: CASIAPGQLYNEQFF; v_gene: TRBV6-1; j_gene: TRBJ2-1; d_gene: TRBD1; abundance: few
CDR3nt: TGCAGTGCAACCCGTTTCGATACGCAGTATTTT; CDR3aa: CSATRFDTQYF; v_gene: TRBV20-1; j_gene: TRBJ2-3; d_gene: .; abundance: few
CDR3nt: TGCAGTGCTAGAGGACCGGGCTCCAGGGGAGGAACCCAGTACTTC; CDR3aa: CSARGPGSRGGTQYF; v_gene: TRBV20-1; j_gene: TRBJ2-5; d_gene: .; abundance: .
CDR3nt: TGTGCCAGTGGCCCCCCTGGACGGACCCTCGGCACCGGGGAGCTGTTTTTT; CDR3aa: CASGPPGRTLGTGELFF; v_gene: TRBV19; j_gene: TRBJ2-2; d_gene: .; abundance: .
CDR3nt: TGCAGCACTGGGACGGCAGAGACCCAGTACTTC; CDR3aa: CSTGTAETQYF; v_gene: TRBV29-1; j_gene: TRBJ2-5; d_gene: .; abundance: many
CDR3nt: TGCGCCAGCAGGATTAGCGGGAGGGGGTCTTGCGGCACAGATACGCAGTATTTT; CDR3aa: CASRISGRGSCGTDTQYF; v_gene: TRBV10-1; j_gene: TRBJ2-3; d_gene: TRBD2; abundance: few
CDR3nt: TGCAGTGCTACCCCGCTCAGGGGGGGGTACTACGAGCAGTACTTC; CDR3aa: CSATPLRGGYYEQYF; v_gene: TRBV20-1; j_gene: TRBJ2-7; d_gene: .; abundance: .
CDR3nt: TGCGCCAGCAGCCGCGGAGAGGGAGGCACCTTTAGCACAGATACGCAGTATTTT; CDR3aa: CASSRGEGGTFSTDTQYF; v_gene: TRBV5-1; j_gene: TRBJ2-3; d_gene: .; abundance: few
CDR3nt: TGCAGCGCCGCCCCGACAGGTTCCTACGAGCAGTACTTC; CDR3aa: CSAAPTGSYEQYF; v_gene: TRBV29-1; j_gene: TRBJ2-7; d_gene: .; abundance: many